One sample yielded the 30 T cell receptor beta chains listed below, sequenced in a study of technical replicates of blood from several donors. Method: immunoSEQ multiplex PCR; TCRdb's copy keeps in-frame clones and lacks some. The table includes 78,000 or so clones, 75% to 90% detected once. Sequencing was done on a sample of T cells isolated from PBMCs. These receptors came from a human donor in good health.

The gene calls are TRBV11-2 and TRBJ1-1, with 7 bases matching TRBD1. CDR3 length equals 16 residues. The germline CDR1 and CDR2 sequences are SGHAT and FQNNGV. J lost 10 bases, V lost 5 bases, and 19 bases had no gene match. The CDR3 spells CASSLSTGSIGGGAFF. The CDR3 DNA is TGTGCCAGCAGCCTATCGACAGGGTCTATCGGCGGAGGAGCTTTCTTT.

The chain couples TRBV5-6 to TRBJ2-7, with D possibly being TRBD1 (6 bases). The germline V gene has CDR1 SGHDT and CDR2 YYEEEE. The length of the CDR3 is 13 residues. V was cut by 3 bases and J by 3 bases, with 10 bases left in between. CDR3 sequence: CASSYRENYEQYF. DNA of the CDR3: TGTGCCAGCAGCTACAGGGAGAACTACGAGCAGTACTTC.

J is TRBJ2-2 and V is TRBV2; perhaps TRBD1 as D (6 bases). Germline loops: CDR1 SNHLY, CDR2 FYNNEI. Trimming pared 6 bases from V and 1 base from J, leaving 6 bases between. The CDR3 has 13 residues. The CDR3 coding sequence is TGTGCCAGCAGGGACAGGAACACCGGGGAGCTGTTTTTT. Translation gives CASRDRNTGELFF.

The chain carries TRBV2 and TRBJ2-7; 7 nucleotides agree with TRBD1. The junction had 4 bases not matched to a gene; V was cut back by 5 bases and J by 0 bases. This CDR3 comprises 14 residues. The germline CDR1 and CDR2 sequences are SNHLY and FYNNEI. The CDR3 DNA is TGTGCCAGCAGTCGGGACAGCCTCTCCTACGAGCAGTACTTC. It yields the protein CASSRDSLSYEQYF.

This clone was picked up one time. The J gene is TRBJ1-1, the V gene TRBV6-5, with 7 bases lining up with TRBD1. There are 15 residues in the CDR3. V lost 2 bases to trimming and J lost 3 bases; unmatched junction nucleotides: 6. Germline CDR1 MNHEY, CDR2 SVGAGI. CDR3 bases: TGTGCCAGCAGTTACGAGGGGGACAGTTACACTGAAGCTTTCTTT. It specifies CASSYEGDSYTEAFF.

The chain recombines TRBV27 with TRBJ2-3, with 9 bases that match TRBD2. V was pared by 9 bases and J by 3 bases, with 16 bases of the junction left unmatched. The CDR3 totals 17 residues. Germline CDR1 is MNHEY and CDR2 is SMNVEV (reference sequence). The CDR3 loop reads CASSLAGSGRLTDTQYF. As DNA, the CDR3 is TGTGCCAGTTCACTTGCAGGTAGCGGGAGATTGACAGATACGCAGTATTTT.

V and J are TRBV5-6 and TRBJ1-1, with TRBD1 as a possible D gene (6 bases). Germline-derived CDR1 and CDR2 are SGHDT and YYEEEE. Trimming pared 6 bases from V and 0 bases from J, leaving 24 bases between. The CDR3 spans 18 residues. The CDR3 spells CASNEFGGTLPMNTEAFF. The CDR3 DNA is TGTGCCAGCAACGAATTCGGGGGGACATTGCCCATGAACACTGAAGCTTTCTTT.

This rearrangement joins TRBV9 to TRBJ2-7; maybe TRBD2 (5 bases). V dropped 0 bases and J dropped 2 bases, with 12 bases sitting between them. The CDR3 runs to 15 residues. Germline CDR1 SGDLS, CDR2 YYNGEE. The CDR3 spells CASSVEVGETYEQYF. The DNA of the CDR3 is TGTGCCAGCAGCGTAGAGGTGGGAGAGACCTACGAGCAGTACTTC.

This clone was seen a few times. The rearrangement uses TRBV27 and TRBJ2-7; D might be TRBD2 (5 bases). V gave up 3 bases and J gave up 1 base, with 13 bases separating them. This CDR3 is 15 amino acids long. Germline assignment: CDR1 MNHEY and CDR2 SMNVEV (reference sequence). Here the CDR3 reads CASSFSPSRSYEQYF. CDR3 DNA sequence: TGTGCCAGCAGTTTCTCGCCTAGCCGTTCCTACGAGCAGTACTTC.

The rearrangement joins TRBV6-5 to TRBJ2-7; maybe TRBD2 (6 bases). The CDR3 extends over 14 amino acids. In germline, CDR1 is MNHEY, CDR2 SVGAGI. Trimming stripped 6 bases from V and 2 bases from J, with 14 bases between. The CDR3 spells CASSPLRLAYEQYF. The CDR3 DNA sequence: TGTGCCAGCAGCCCCCTCCGACTAGCCTACGAGCAGTACTTC.

V and J are TRBV18 and TRBJ2-7, with 10 bases fitting TRBD1. From germline, CDR1 is KGHSH and CDR2 LQKENI. There are 14 residues in the CDR3. Trimming took 7 bases from V and 5 from J; bases not matched to a gene: 8. CDR3 region: CASLPGQGHHEQYF. The DNA of the CDR3 is TGTGCCAGCTTACCGGGACAGGGGCATCACGAGCAGTACTTC.

This clone occurred once. The V and J genes are TRBV7-2 and TRBJ2-7, with TRBD1 identical over 10 bases. V lost 4 bases and J lost 4; bases outside the gene matches: 7. The V gene's germline CDR1 is SGHTA and CDR2 FQGNSA. This CDR3 has 15 amino acids. The CDR3 sequence: CASSSQTGGRYEQYF. The CDR3, as DNA: TGTGCCAGCAGCTCCCAGACAGGGGGCAGGTACGAGCAGTACTTC.

This chain joins TRBV2 and TRBJ2-3, with 11 positions matching TRBD2. The V segment lost 8 bases and the J segment 3 bases; nucleotides outside the gene matches: 7. Germline V gives CDR1 SNHLY, CDR2 FYNNEI. The CDR3 is made up of 15 amino acids. The CDR3 region has the DNA TGTGCCAGCTGCCTAGCGGGAGGATGGACAGATACGCAGTATTTT. This encodes CASCLAGGWTDTQYF.

This rearrangement joins TRBV6-5 to TRBJ1-1; TRBD1 is a possible D gene (5 bases). Trimming removed 6 bases at V and 4 bases at J, with 18 bases between. Per the germline V gene, CDR1 is MNHEY and CDR2 is SVGAGI. The CDR3 has 15 amino acids. In DNA, the CDR3 is TGTGCCAGCAGAAAAGGGGCAGGGTTGGCCACTGAAGCTTTCTTT. It is translated as CASRKGAGLATEAFF.

V and J are TRBV21-1 and TRBJ1-4. TRBV21-1 is reported as a pseudogene. This CDR3 is built from 17 residues. CDR3 sequence (DNA): TGTGCCAGCACCGATACGGTTTCATGCAAGATCCTTGAAAAACTGTTTTTT. This codes for CASTDTVSCKILEKLFF.

There are a few counts of this clone. The CDR3 reads CAQRENTNTEAFF. CDR3 nucleotides: TGTGCCCAACGGGAGAACACGAACACTGAAGCTTTCTTT. The chain is built from TRBV12-2 and TRBJ1-1. TRBV12-2 is a pseudogene segment. The CDR3 is 13 amino acids.

The chain combines TRBV4-1 with TRBJ2-7; 7 bases map to TRBD1. Trimming took 2 bases from V and 0 from J; bases not matched to a gene: 19. Germline V gene lookup returns CDR1 MGHRA and CDR2 YSYEKL. The CDR3 extends over 20 amino acids. The CDR3, as DNA: TGCGCCAGCAGCCAAAACAGGACAGGTATGACTTCCCTGGGCTCCTACGAGCAGTACTTC. It codes for CASSQNRTGMTSLGSYEQYF.

V usage is TRBV4-3 and J usage is TRBJ2-3, with D perhaps TRBD2 (7 bases). The CDR3 runs 16 residues. The V and J ends lost 6 bases and 3 bases respectively, with 19 bases between them. CDR1 is LGHNA and CDR2 is YSLEER in the germline V gene. The CDR3 DNA reads TGCGCCAGCAGTGAAATGTCGGGGGGCAATACAGATACGCAGTATTTT. This gives the protein CASSEMSGGNTDTQYF.

The CDR3 sequence is CASSGEGAYEQYF. CDR3 nucleotides: TGTGCCAGCAGCGGGGAGGGTGCCTACGAGCAGTACTTC. V usage is TRBV9 and J usage is TRBJ2-7; 7 bases match TRBD2. Germline trimming cut 3 bases from V and 2 bases from J; bases unmatched to any gene: 2. Germline values: CDR1 SGDLS, CDR2 YYNGEE. The CDR3 sequence is 13 residues long. Complete variable domain (other parts from reference TRBV9 and TRBJ2-7): DSGVTQTPKHLITATGQRVTLRCSPRSGDLSVYWYQQSLDQGLQFLIQYYNGEERAKGNILERFSAQQFPDLHSELNLSSLELGDSALYFCASSGEGAYEQYFGPGTRLTVT.

The rearrangement joins TRBV6-5 to TRBJ2-3; the match to TRBD1 covers 7 bases. The V gene end was trimmed by 1 base and the J gene end by 4 bases; junction bases not matched to a gene: 5. Germline assignment: CDR1 MNHEY and CDR2 SVGAGI. CDR3 size: 15 residues. This CDR3 reads CASSYFGQGADTQYF. The CDR3, as DNA: TGTGCCAGCAGTTACTTCGGGCAGGGGGCAGATACGCAGTATTTT.

The V call is TRBV7-9, the J call TRBJ2-7, with TRBD1 identical over 9 bases. The CDR3 loop spans 13 amino acids. With V trimmed by 3 bases and J by 3 bases, 0 bases remained unmatched. Germline CDR1 reads SEHNR; CDR2 reads FQNEAQ (reference sequence). This CDR3 is CASSLTGGYEQYF. CDR3 in DNA: TGTGCCAGCAGCTTGACAGGGGGCTACGAGCAGTACTTC.

For this clone: Other DNA variants within this sample encode the same CDR3. The chain uses TRBV6-5 and TRBJ1-1; a weak D match, TRBD1 (6 bases). V was clipped by 3 bases and J by 1 base, with 9 bases between them. Germline CDR1 and CDR2: MNHEY and SVGAGI. The CDR3 sequence is 14 residues long. The CDR3 nucleotides are TGTGCCAGCAGTTATGGGGGACAGAACACTGAAGCTTTCTTT. Translating gives CASSYGGQNTEAFF.

The rearrangement links TRBV19 to TRBJ2-1, with a possible D match to TRBD2 (5 bases). V was cut by 7 bases and J by 1 base, with 11 bases left in between. The CDR3 is made up of 14 amino acids. Germline CDR1 and CDR2: LNHDA and SQIVND (reference sequence). CDR3 protein: CASTEGPSYNEQFF. The CDR3 DNA follows: TGTGCCAGTACAGAGGGTCCATCCTACAATGAGCAGTTCTTC.

The chain carries TRBV27 and TRBJ2-5, with 11 nucleotides matching TRBD2. CDR3 length: 15 amino acids. The germline gives CDR1 MNHEY, CDR2 SMNVEV (reference sequence). V was pared by 5 bases and J by 1 base, with 3 bases of the junction left unmatched. The chain's CDR3 is CASSRTSGPQETQYF. The DNA of the CDR3 is TGTGCCAGCAGTCGGACTAGCGGGCCCCAAGAGACCCAGTACTTC.

The gene calls are TRBV19 and TRBJ2-7; D might be TRBD1 (6 bases). V gave up 3 bases and J gave up 8 bases, with 23 bases separating them. This CDR3 region has 16 residues. The germline gives CDR1 LNHDA, CDR2 SQIVND (reference sequence). The CDR3 nucleotides read TGTGCCAGTAGTATTTACCAGGGGTATCCCCCAACGAAGCAGTACTTC. It encodes CASSIYQGYPPTKQYF. The full variable domain, rest sourced from reference TRBV19 and TRBJ2-7, is DGGITQSPKYLFRKEGQNVTLSCEQNLNHDAMYWYRQDPGQGLRLIYYSQIVNDFQKGDIAEGYSVSREKKESFPLTVTSAQKNPTAFYLCASSIYQGYPPTKQYFGPGTRLTVT.

This clone was picked up a small number of times. V is TRBV2 and J is TRBJ2-7, with 11 bases aligning to TRBD2. Germline V lookup: CDR1 SNHLY, CDR2 FYNNEI. J lost 6 bases, V lost 7 bases, and 5 bases had no gene match. The CDR3 runs 13 residues. The CDR3 nucleotides are TGTGCCAGCAATAGCGGGAGGGCCAGCGAGCAGTACTTC. Protein product: CASNSGRASEQYF.

This chain connects TRBV19 to TRBJ2-5; 10 positions agree with TRBD1. Germline V gene lookup returns CDR1 LNHDA and CDR2 SQIVND (reference sequence). With 5 bases clipped from V and 5 bases from J, the junction kept 11 bases outside the gene matches. This CDR3 spans 16 amino acids. The CDR3 sequence: CASSSRGDRGAETQYF. For the CDR3, the DNA is TGTGCCAGTAGTTCTCGGGGGGACAGGGGCGCGGAGACCCAGTACTTC.

The rearrangement links TRBV6-6 to TRBJ1-4, with D possibly being TRBD1 (6 bases). This CDR3 has 14 amino acids. V lost 2 bases and J lost 7, with 11 bases in between. Germline CDR1 MNHNY, CDR2 SVGAGI (reference sequence). The CDR3 protein is CASSYAGVSEKLFF. The CDR3 nucleotides are TGTGCCAGCAGTTACGCAGGGGTTAGTGAAAAACTGTTTTTT.

The genes are TRBV6-4 and TRBJ2-1; TRBD2 matches at 10 bases. Germline V lookup: CDR1 MRHNA, CDR2 SNTAGT. The trim removed 4 bases at V and 1 base at J, leaving 1 base unmatched. The CDR3 runs 15 residues. The CDR3 nucleotides are TGTGCCAGCAGTGCGACTAGCGGGTCCTACAATGAGCAGTTCTTC. Translating it yields CASSATSGSYNEQFF.

This clone was counted a single time. The gene calls are TRBV6-1 and TRBJ2-7, with 11 bases identical to TRBD2. The V gene end was trimmed by 2 bases and the J gene end by 0 bases; junction bases not matched to a gene: 0. The CDR3 has 15 residues. CDR1 is MNHNS and CDR2 is SASEGT in the germline V gene. The DNA of the CDR3 is TGTGCCAGCAGTGAAACTAGCGGGAGCTCCTACGAGCAGTACTTC. Translated: CASSETSGSSYEQYF.